The 30 T cell receptor beta chains reported below all come from one sample, sequenced in a study of blood T cell repertoires in COVID-19. TCRdb keeps only in-frame clones here, not all; method: immunoSEQ multiplex PCR. The sample contains 200,000 to 300,000 clones, around 89% of which appear only once. The specimen sequenced was PBMCs or T cells enriched from blood (not recorded which). The receptors shown here come from a man between 40 and 49 years old who had recovered from COVID-19.

This chain connects TRBV10-1 to TRBJ2-1, with TRBD2 as a possible D gene (6 bases). The V end was cut by 5 bases, the J end by 0 bases, with 11 bases between. The CDR3 spans 15 residues. The V gene's germline CDR1 is WNHNN and CDR2 SYGVQD (reference sequence). The CDR3 protein is CASSFGGVSYNEQFF. The DNA for the CDR3 is TGCGCCAGCAGTTTCGGCGGGGTCTCCTACAATGAGCAGTTCTTC.

This rearrangement joins TRBV7-8 to TRBJ1-2; D ambiguous. Deletions cut 5 bases from V and 8 bases from J, with 18 bases between. Per germline, CDR1 SGHVS and CDR2 FQNEAQ. This CDR3 has 14 amino acids. Here the CDR3 reads CASSQRGTTRGYTF. The DNA of the CDR3 is TGTGCCAGCAGCCAGCGCGGCACTACGCGCGGCTACACCTTC.

The chain carries TRBV7-8 and TRBJ2-3; possible D gene TRBD2, 7 bases. The V gene's germline CDR1 is SGHVS and CDR2 FQNEAQ. The CDR3 is 14 amino acids. Trimming pared 2 bases from V and 6 bases from J, leaving 12 bases between. The CDR3 reads CASSLWAGADTQYF. For the CDR3, the DNA is TGTGCCAGCAGCTTATGGGCGGGGGCGGATACGCAGTATTTT.

The chain carries TRBV7-8 and TRBJ2-1; D gene ambiguous. The CDR3 covers 15 residues. CDR1 is SGHVS, CDR2 FQNEAQ, per germline. The V gene lost 5 bases and the J gene lost 0 bases, with 11 bases spanning the gap. The CDR3: CASSRELSSYNEQFF. The CDR3 DNA sequence: TGTGCCAGCAGCCGAGAGTTGAGCTCCTACAATGAGCAGTTCTTC.

This clone was seen a single time. The rearrangement links TRBV28 to TRBJ2-7; the D gene is possibly TRBD1 (5 bases). The V and J ends lost 6 bases and 3 bases respectively, with 15 bases between them. The CDR3 length is 14 residues. CDR1 is MDHEN and CDR2 is SYDVKM in the germline V gene. As DNA, the CDR3 is TGTGCCAGCAGAATCAGGACACCCCTCTACGAGCAGTACTTC. Translation gives CASRIRTPLYEQYF.

This rearrangement joins TRBV5-1 to TRBJ1-6, with TRBD1 matching over 9 bases. CDR1 and CDR2 from the germline V gene are SGHRS and YFSETQ. V shed 4 bases, J shed 9 bases, and the junction held 8 bases outside the gene matches. There are 15 residues in the CDR3. The CDR3 DNA reads TGCGCCAGCAGCCAGGACAGGGGTTGGGGTTCACCCCTCCACTTT. This translates into CASSQDRGWGSPLHF.

V and J are TRBV11-3 and TRBJ1-2; a weak D match, TRBD1 (6 bases). Trimming removed 5 bases at V and 7 bases at J, with 20 bases between. This CDR3 is 15 amino acids long. The V gene's germline CDR1 is SGHNT and CDR2 YENEEA. The CDR3 region is CASSPMGAWRFGYTF. DNA for the CDR3: TGTGCCAGCAGCCCTATGGGGGCCTGGCGTTTTGGCTACACCTTC.

The chain's CDR3 is CASSLDGTVNTGELFF. The CDR3 DNA follows: TGCGCCAGCAGCCTGGATGGGACAGTGAACACCGGGGAGCTGTTTTTT. The chain employs TRBV5-1 and TRBJ2-2; 7 nucleotides agree with TRBD1. The CDR3 sequence is 16 residues long. Germline CDR1 SGHRS, CDR2 YFSETQ. V lost 4 bases, J lost 1 base, and 7 bases stayed unmatched.

For the CDR3, the DNA is TGCGCCAGCAGCTTGGGAACAGGGGGGCCCTACGAGCAGTACTTC. Translating it yields CASSLGTGGPYEQYF. V usage is TRBV5-1 and J usage is TRBJ2-7, with 8 bases fitting TRBD1. The CDR3 consists of 15 residues. Germline assignment: CDR1 SGHRS and CDR2 YFSETQ. Trimming at V came to 0 bases and at J to 2 bases, leaving 4 bases not matched to a gene.

The gene calls are TRBV25-1 and TRBJ1-2; TRBD1 matches at 7 bases. The CDR3 is made up of 15 amino acids. The J segment lost 7 bases and the V segment lost 1 base, leaving 9 bases of the junction unmatched. The V gene's germline CDR1 is MGHDK and CDR2 SYGVNS. The CDR3 DNA is TGTGCCAGCAGTGAATTCGGTCCAGACAGGGTTGGCTACACCTTC. Protein sequence: CASSEFGPDRVGYTF.

In DNA, the CDR3 is TGCGCCAGCAGCCAAGATCCCGGGAGCGGAGACACCGGGGAGCTGTTTTTT. This codes for CASSQDPGSGDTGELFF. The V gene is TRBV4-3, the J gene TRBJ2-2, with D possibly matching TRBD2 (6 bases). Germline V gene data show CDR1 as LGHNA and CDR2 as YSLEER. The CDR3 has 17 residues. The V and J ends lost 0 bases and 3 bases respectively, with 14 bases between them.

V usage is TRBV3-1 (or the pseudogene TRBV3-2) and J usage is TRBJ2-2; D is unclear. Germline CDR1 reads LGHDT; CDR2 reads YNNKEL (reference sequence). This CDR3 comprises 14 residues. Trimming took 4 bases from V and 6 from J, leaving 12 bases between them. The CDR3 reads CASSPLRLSGELFF. The CDR3 DNA sequence: TGTGCCAGCAGCCCGCTCCGGTTATCCGGGGAGCTGTTTTTT.

This rearrangement joins TRBV18 to TRBJ2-2, with D unresolved. The length of the CDR3 is 15 residues. CDR1 and CDR2 from the germline V gene are KGHSH and LQKENI. Trimming stripped 2 bases from V and 8 bases from J, with 15 bases between. The CDR3 sequence: CASSPMTPWPGELFF. The CDR3 region has the DNA TGTGCCAGCTCACCAATGACTCCTTGGCCTGGGGAGCTGTTTTTT.

The chain is built from TRBV11-2 and TRBJ2-5, with 12 bases identical to TRBD2. The CDR3 covers 16 residues. CDR1 is SGHAT, CDR2 FQNNGV, per germline. V was clipped by 3 bases and J by 2 bases; unmatched bases: 4. The CDR3 sequence: CASSLTSGGLQETQYF. The CDR3 coding sequence is TGTGCCAGCAGCTTGACTAGCGGGGGACTACAAGAGACCCAGTACTTC.

With regard to this clone: Its ends do not fully match the called genes, so a read error is possible. The chain carries TRBV7-7 and TRBJ2-3, with D maybe TRBD2 (6 bases). The CDR3 extends over 15 amino acids. The germline V gene has CDR1 SSHAT and CDR2 FNYEAQ (reference sequence). CDR3 in DNA: TGTGCTAGCAGCTTGACCGGAGGGTTGTCAGATACGCAGTATTTT. Amino acid sequence: CASSLTGGLSDTQYF.

This chain joins TRBV19 and TRBJ2-3; 14 bases are a match to TRBD2. The V segment lost 7 bases and the J segment 6 bases; nucleotides outside the gene matches: 12. The CDR3 is made up of 17 amino acids. Germline values: CDR1 LNHDA, CDR2 SQIVND (reference sequence). CDR3 nucleotides: TGTGCCAGTAATCCAGGACTAGCGGGAGGACAAGCCGATACGCAGTATTTT. Encoded protein: CASNPGLAGGQADTQYF.

The chain combines TRBV3-1 (or the pseudogene TRBV3-2) with TRBJ2-7; TRBD2 agrees at 8 bases. The CDR3 loop spans 15 amino acids. The germline V gene encodes CDR1 LGHDT and CDR2 YNNKEL (reference sequence). Trimming cost V 3 bases and J 3 bases; bases outside gene matches: 7. CDR3 amino acids: CASSHPGLAGYEQYF. As DNA, the CDR3 is TGTGCCAGCAGCCACCCCGGTCTAGCGGGCTACGAGCAGTACTTC.

The chain recombines TRBV4-1 with TRBJ2-5; D ambiguous. Trimming left V 3 bases short and J 5 bases short, with 19 bases between. Germline-derived CDR1 and CDR2 are MGHRA and YSYEKL. The CDR3 sequence is 16 residues long. Here the CDR3 reads CASSHFVKTRPETQYF. CDR3 DNA: TGCGCCAGCAGCCATTTCGTAAAGACTCGCCCGGAGACCCAGTACTTC.

The gene calls are TRBV28 and TRBJ2-1; 10 bases are a match to TRBD1. This CDR3 is built from 18 residues. V gave up 5 bases and J gave up 6 bases; unmatched junction bases: 16. The germline CDR1 and CDR2 sequences are MDHEN and SYDVKM. This CDR3 is CASSLYRDRGPSGNEQFF. In nucleotides, the CDR3 is TGTGCCAGCAGTCTTTACCGGGACAGGGGTCCATCGGGCAATGAGCAGTTCTTC.

This clone was detected only once. This rearrangement joins TRBV5-1 to TRBJ2-3; no clear D gene. Germline-derived CDR1 and CDR2 are SGHRS and YFSETQ. The CDR3 spans 15 residues. Trimming removed 0 bases from V and 4 bases from J, with 12 bases in between. The DNA for the CDR3 is TGCGCCAGCAGCTTGGGATACCAACTGGCAGATACGCAGTATTTT. It codes for CASSLGYQLADTQYF.

The chain recombines TRBV7-6 with TRBJ1-2; the match to TRBD1 covers 7 bases. The J segment lost 5 bases and the V segment lost 0 bases, leaving 6 bases of the junction unmatched. From germline, CDR1 is SGHVS and CDR2 FNYEAQ. CDR3 length: 15 residues. Here the CDR3 reads CASSLADRSEYGYTF. The CDR3 DNA reads as TGTGCCAGCAGCTTAGCGGACAGGTCCGAGTATGGCTACACCTTC. Looking up the rest from reference TRBV7-6 and TRBJ1-2 gives the full variable domain: GAGVSQSPRYKVTKRGQDVALRCDPISGHVSLYWYRQALGQGPEFLTYFNYEAQQDKSGLPNDRFSAERPEGSISTLTIQRTEQRDSAMYRCASSLADRSEYGYTFGSGTRLTVV.

This sequence joins TRBV9 and TRBJ2-3; a weak D match, TRBD1 (6 bases). CDR1 SGDLS and CDR2 YYNGEE come from the germline V gene. The CDR3 length is 15 residues. With 0 bases removed from V and 2 bases from J, the gap between germline ends came to 10 bases. The chain's CDR3 is CASSVVTGTTDTQYF. CDR3 in DNA: TGTGCCAGCAGCGTAGTTACAGGGACCACAGATACGCAGTATTTT. The whole variable domain, remainder taken from reference TRBV9 and TRBJ2-3, is DSGVTQTPKHLITATGQRVTLRCSPRSGDLSVYWYQQSLDQGLQFLIQYYNGEERAKGNILERFSAQQFPDLHSELNLSSLELGDSALYFCASSVVTGTTDTQYFGPGTRLTVL.

The chain links TRBV11-2 to TRBJ2-5; the match to TRBD1 covers 11 bases. The junction had 7 bases not matched to a gene; V was cut back by 5 bases and J by 2 bases. CDR3 length equals 16 residues. Germline V gene data show CDR1 as SGHAT and CDR2 as FQNNGV. This chain's CDR3 is CASSHRDRGWQETQYF. In nucleotides, the CDR3 is TGTGCCAGCAGCCATCGGGACAGGGGGTGGCAAGAGACCCAGTACTTC.

The rearrangement links TRBV4-3 to TRBJ2-1; 10 positions agree with TRBD1. The V gene end was trimmed by 1 base and the J gene end by 6 bases; junction bases not matched to a gene: 9. The CDR3 runs to 17 residues. Germline assignment: CDR1 LGHNA and CDR2 YSLEER. The CDR3 spells CASSQVYGTGVSNEQFF. The DNA of the CDR3 is TGCGCCAGCAGCCAAGTTTACGGGACAGGGGTCTCCAATGAGCAGTTCTTC.

The rearrangement uses TRBV7-9 and TRBJ2-7, with D possibly matching TRBD1 (7 bases). Trimming removed 5 bases from V and 7 bases from J, with 15 bases in between. CDR1 is SEHNR and CDR2 is FQNEAQ in the germline V gene (reference sequence). This CDR3 contains 13 residues. The CDR3 sequence: CASSPRQGGEQYF. The CDR3 DNA follows: TGTGCCAGCAGCCCGCGGCAGGGGGGTGAGCAGTACTTC.

CDR3 coding DNA: TGTGCCAGCAGCCCTGACAGGATAACCGGGGAGCTGTTTTTT. Amino acids: CASSPDRITGELFF. The chain has TRBV16 and TRBJ2-2; TRBD1 might be the D (6 bases). The CDR3 length is 14 residues. The germline V gene has CDR1 KGHSY and CDR2 FQNENV. With 4 bases removed from V and 5 bases from J, the gap between germline ends came to 11 bases.

The rearrangement links TRBV3-1 (or the pseudogene TRBV3-2) to TRBJ1-2; 10 bases are a match to TRBD1. The V gene's germline CDR1 is LGHDT and CDR2 YNNKEL (reference sequence). Trimming at V came to 0 bases and at J to 4 bases, leaving 14 bases not matched to a gene. CDR3 length: 19 amino acids. DNA for the CDR3: TGTGCCAGCAGCCAAGAACCACTGACAGGGGGCGTCGAGCCCTATGGCTACACCTTC. This codes for CASSQEPLTGGVEPYGYTF.

The genes are TRBV27 and TRBJ1-4; the match to TRBD1 covers 7 bases. CDR3 length equals 18 residues. CDR1 and CDR2 (germline): MNHEY, SMNVEV (reference sequence). The J segment lost 2 bases and the V segment lost 1 base, leaving 10 bases of the junction unmatched. The CDR3: CASSLWGPTGRTNEKLFF. CDR3 in DNA: TGTGCCAGCAGTTTATGGGGTCCGACAGGGCGGACTAATGAAAAACTGTTTTTT.

This rearrangement joins TRBV2 to TRBJ1-1; maybe TRBD1 (5 bases). The CDR3 spans 15 residues. Trimming shortened V by 10 bases and J by 0 bases, and 18 bases separated the two germline ends. CDR1 and CDR2 from the germline V gene are SNHLY and FYNNEI. CDR3 residues: CATRPNGAVNTEAFF. Here the CDR3 DNA reads TGTGCCACGCGACCAAATGGGGCCGTGAACACTGAAGCTTTCTTT.

The J gene is TRBJ1-2, the V gene TRBV28, with 7 bases identical to TRBD1. Germline lookup yields CDR1 MDHEN and CDR2 SYDVKM. This CDR3 spans 14 amino acids. Trimming cost V 5 bases and J 4 bases; bases outside gene matches: 7. CDR3 nucleotide sequence: TGTGCCAGCAGTCGGCATACAGGGGTCTATGGCTACACCTTC. Protein product: CASSRHTGVYGYTF.